This T cell receptor beta chain was found in a study of STAT3 mutations in large granular lymphocyte leukemia. Study summary: Among longitudinally sequenced T-LGLL patients, roughly half had canonical activating STAT3 mutations detected. Immunosuppressive therapy was given to more than half of T-LGLL patients. The study's findings and limits: In T-cell large granular lymphocyte leukemia, about half of patients showed multiple immunodominant subclonotypes.

Trimming removed 1 base from V and 2 bases from J, with 10 bases in between. The V gene's germline CDR1 is SGHRS and CDR2 YFSETQ. CDR3 length: 14 residues. Average productive template count per sample was about 40,773. The method was immunoSEQ multiplex PCR; TCRdb's version includes in-frame clones alone and lacks a portion of them. The sample records some 28,000 clones, more than 60% being singletons. Note on this clone: The antigen remains unidentified.

The rearrangement joins TRBV5-1 to TRBJ2-7; possible D gene TRBD2, 6 bases. The receptor comes from a woman between 50 and 59 years old with T-cell large granular lymphocyte leukemia. Some clones in this sample may be carry-over from other donors' samples. Sequencing was performed on peripheral blood mononuclear cells. This CDR3 is CASSLNGGAYEQYF. CDR3 coding DNA: TGCGCCAGCAGCTTGAATGGCGGGGCCTACGAGCAGTACTTC. Full variable domain (outside the CDR3, taken from reference TRBV5-1 and TRBJ2-7): KAGVTQTPRYLIKTRGQQVTLSCSPISGHRSVSWYQQTPGQGLQFLFEYFSETQRNKGNFPGRFSGRQFSNSRSEMNVSTLELGDSALYLCASSLNGGAYEQYFGPGTRLTVT.